These 15 T cell receptor beta chains were sequenced from one sample in a study of blood T cells in healthy people across ages. A second PCR, run for about 6 to 11 cycles, used a sample-barcoded 5' primer plus a J-beta primer mix. TCRdb re-called the 5' RACE reads through MiXCR, storing one row per CDR3 protein. There are roughly 2 million distinct CDR3 sequences in the sample; about 49% occur only once, and over 2% lies in the top ten. The specimen sequenced was blood. The origin of the receptors is a woman between 40 and 55 years old in good health.

The V and J genes are TRBV5-1 and TRBJ1-2; weak D call: TRBD1 (5 bases). The CDR3 covers 14 residues. CDR1 is SGHRS and CDR2 is YFSETQ in the germline V gene. V was clipped by 5 bases and J by 2 bases, with 13 bases between them. The CDR3: CASSTAAGNYGYTF. The CDR3 region has the DNA TGCGCCAGCAGTACGGCGGCAGGGAACTATGGCTACACCTTC. Full variable domain (outside the CDR3, taken from reference TRBV5-1 and TRBJ1-2): KAGVTQTPRYLIKTRGQQVTLSCSPISGHRSVSWYQQTPGQGLQFLFEYFSETQRNKGNFPGRFSGRQFSNSRSEMNVSTLELGDSALYLCASSTAAGNYGYTFGSGTRLTVV.

In regard to this clonotype: A much larger clone lies a single base off, so this may be a read error. The rearrangement joins TRBV7-3 to TRBJ2-1; D uncertain. This CDR3 is 15 amino acids long. The V and J ends lost 4 bases and 1 base respectively, with 11 bases between them. Germline CDR1 and CDR2: SGHTA and FQGTGA. CDR3: CASSCPTNSYNEQFF. DNA of the CDR3: TGTGCCAGCAGCTGCCCAACTAATTCCTACAATGAGCAGTTCTTC.

This chain uses TRBV29-1 with TRBJ2-5; unclear D gene. The V gene's germline CDR1 is SQVTM and CDR2 ANQGSEA. The CDR3 extends over 13 amino acids. CDR3 nucleotide sequence: TGCACCTACGCTGGGCCAACCCAAGAGACCCAGTACTTC. As protein: CTYAGPTQETQYF.

This clonotype has only a few counts. The chain employs TRBV28 and TRBJ1-1; D call uncertain. Per the germline V gene, CDR1 is MDHEN and CDR2 is SYDVKM. V was cut by 3 bases and J by 4 bases, with 6 bases left in between. This CDR3 region has 12 residues. The DNA for the CDR3 is TGTGCCAGCAGTTTTGTGGGCACTGAAGCTTTCTTT. Residues: CASSFVGTEAFF.

In its sample, this clonotype was seen a few times. V and J are TRBV7-8 and TRBJ2-4, with 9 bases fitting TRBD1. The CDR3 covers 16 residues. V was clipped by 5 bases and J by 7 bases; unmatched bases: 12. In germline, CDR1 is SGHVS, CDR2 FQNEAQ. The CDR3 DNA reads TGTGCCAGCAGCAGACGGGACAGGGATAGCCGCAACATTCAGTACTTC. As protein: CASSRRDRDSRNIQYF. Full variable domain (missing parts from reference TRBV7-8 and TRBJ2-4): GAGVSQSPRYKVAKRGQDVALRCDPISGHVSLFWYQQALGQGPEFLTYFQNEAQLDKSGLPSDRFFAERPEGSVSTLKIQRTQQEDSAVYLCASSRRDRDSRNIQYFGAGTRLSVL.

As for this clonotype: One junction end does not reproduce the germline sequence, and a read error may be involved. CDR3 amino acids: CVTSGRGYRQETQYF. Written as DNA, the CDR3 is TGTGTCACCAGTGGAAGAGGGTATCGCCAAGAGACCCAGTACTTC. V gene TRBV24-1 combines with J gene TRBJ2-5; perhaps TRBD2 as D (5 bases). Germline V CDR1 and CDR2: KGHDR, SFDVKD. This CDR3 has 15 residues.

The gene calls are TRBV7-9 and TRBJ2-1, with TRBD1 matching 8 bases. Per germline, CDR1 SEHNR and CDR2 FQNEAQ (reference sequence). This CDR3 region has 14 residues. J was trimmed by 6 bases and V by 8 bases; bases with no gene match: 9. Here the CDR3 reads CASRGQGLTNEQFF. In DNA, the CDR3 is TGTGCCAGCCGAGGACAGGGTCTCACCAATGAGCAGTTCTTC. Looking up the rest from reference TRBV7-9 and TRBJ2-1 gives the full variable domain: DTGVSQNPRHKITKRGQNVTFRCDPISEHNRLYWYRQTLGQGPEFLTYFQNEAQLEKSRLLSDRFSAERPKGSFSTLEIQRTEQGDSAMYLCASRGQGLTNEQFFGPGTRLTVL.

This clonotype was seen more than once but under ten times. V usage is TRBV27 and J usage is TRBJ2-7; 7 bases are a match to TRBD1. Trimming removed 5 bases from V and 5 bases from J; junction bases left unmatched: 9. Germline assignment: CDR1 MNHEY and CDR2 SMNVEV (reference sequence). The CDR3 has 14 residues. The CDR3 sequence is CASSPWGQSDEQYF. The CDR3 DNA reads as TGTGCCAGCAGTCCATGGGGACAGAGCGACGAGCAGTACTTC.

This chain uses TRBV20-1 with TRBJ1-2, with no clear D. Trimming shortened V by 6 bases and J by 5 bases, and 16 bases separated the two germline ends. The germline V gene has CDR1 DFQATT and CDR2 SNEGSKA (reference sequence). The CDR3 covers 13 residues. The CDR3 coding sequence is TGCAGTGCCCTAAAAGTGGACGGGTATGGCTACACCTTC. This sequence encodes CSALKVDGYGYTF.

This clonotype appeared once. CDR3 bases: TGCAGCGTTGAAAGTCAGGAGGGCTATGGCTACACCTTC. It translates to CSVESQEGYGYTF. The genes are TRBV29-1 and TRBJ1-2; D remains unclear. Trimming removed 2 bases at V and 4 bases at J, with 11 bases between. CDR1 and CDR2 (germline): SQVTM, ANQGSEA. This CDR3 is built from 13 residues.

Regarding this clonotype: A much larger clone sits a single nucleotide away, making a read error possible. This chain uses TRBV6-4 with TRBJ2-4; D unresolved. The DNA end is a closer match to TRBJ2-7, so the J assignment may be wrong. Germline lookup yields CDR1 MRHNA and CDR2 SNTAGT. The CDR3 has 10 amino acids. CDR3 DNA: TGTGCCAGCACAGACTACGAGCAGTACTTC. This codes for CASTDYEQYF.

This chain connects TRBV4-2 to TRBJ2-1, with D maybe TRBD2 (7 bases). The end of the DNA is better explained by TRBJ2-7, so the J call may be wrong. The CDR3 consists of 15 residues. Germline lookup yields CDR1 LGHNA and CDR2 YNFKEQ. CDR3 sequence: CASSQDGGLGNEQYF. CDR3 nucleotide sequence: TGTGCCAGCAGCCAAGACGGGGGGCTAGGGAATGAGCAGTACTTC.

The chain uses TRBV27 and TRBJ2-5, with TRBD2 matching 13 bases. The CDR3 contains 17 residues. The trim removed 5 bases at V and 5 bases at J, leaving 11 bases unmatched. CDR1 is MNHEY, CDR2 SMNVEV, per germline (reference sequence). The CDR3 spells CASSPRLAGGRRETQYF. The DNA of the CDR3 is TGTGCCAGCAGTCCGAGACTAGCGGGGGGCCGCCGGGAGACCCAGTACTTC.

This clonotype appeared a few times. The genes are TRBV9 and TRBJ2-1; TRBD1 matches at 7 bases. The V gene's germline CDR1 is SGDLS and CDR2 YYNGEE. The length of the CDR3 is 15 residues. After removal of 5 bases from V and 5 bases from J, the junction contained 10 bases not matched to a gene. CDR3 DNA sequence: TGTGCCAGCAGTGATAACCGGGACAGCCACAATGAGCAGTTCTTC. It codes for CASSDNRDSHNEQFF.

The chain is built from TRBV9 and TRBJ1-2; a possible D gene is TRBD1 (5 bases). The V gene's germline CDR1 is SGDLS and CDR2 YYNGEE. Trimming took off 0 bases at V and 8 bases at J, with 11 bases between the two ends. The CDR3 has 13 residues. The CDR3 protein is CASSVGQSQGYTF. CDR3 DNA sequence: TGTGCCAGCAGCGTAGGACAGTCCCAGGGCTACACCTTC.